The subject of this entry is one T cell receptor (beta chain). Original data processing: The assay estimated nucleated cells by amplifying reference gene primers. TCRdb keeps only in-frame clones here, not all; method: immunoSEQ multiplex PCR. That table supplies the V and J calls and clone size; D and trimming were determined from the DNA. The sample carries some 120,000 clones, 55% to 75% recorded once. The CDR3 has 15 residues. V was shortened by 6 bases and J by 5 bases, with 17 bases between the two germline ends. The V gene's germline CDR1 is SNHLY and CDR2 FYNNEI. The sample belongs to a study of blood T cell repertoires in COVID-19. Study summary: Researchers got acute and convalescent COVID-19 samples from the United States, Italy and Spain. PBMCs, B-cell-depleted T cells, or T cells provided the cDNA or gDNA that made up the material.

The receptor comes from a human donor with acute or convalescent COVID-19. The donor label of this sample is uncertain. The sample comprised peripheral blood. The chain links TRBV2 to TRBJ1-5; D possibly corresponds to TRBD1 (6 bases). The CDR3 coding sequence is TGTGCCAGCAGCCTAGAAGGGGGGGTGGATCAGCCCCAGCATTTT. It specifies CASSLEGGVDQPQHF.